The TCR beta chain described here comes from a study of blood T cell repertoires in COVID-19. Study-level background: The study drew acute and convalescent COVID-19 samples from the United States, Italy and Spain. PBMCs, B-cell-depleted T cells, or T cells were the source of the cDNA or gDNA that made up the material.

Original processing methods: Amplification with reference gene primers provided the estimates of nucleated cell counts. The table came from immunoSEQ multiplex PCR; TCRdb's copy has only in-frame clones and leaves some out. V, J and clone size reflect that table, while D and trimming were determined from the DNA. The table shows about 42,000 clones, with around four fifths occurring only once. After removal of 0 bases from V and 4 bases from J, the junction contained 6 bases not matched to a gene. Per germline, CDR1 SGHRS and CDR2 YFSETQ. The CDR3 extends over 15 amino acids. V usage is TRBV5-1 and J usage is TRBJ1-1; 7 nucleotides line up with TRBD1. This sequence originates from a man aged 50 or older with active COVID-19. Source material: peripheral blood. The CDR3 reads CASSLVGTAGTEAFF. The CDR3, as DNA: TGCGCCAGCAGCTTGGTGGGGACAGCGGGCACTGAAGCTTTCTTT.